Sequencing of this T cell receptor (beta chain) was carried out in a study of cytomegalovirus exposure and HLA in healthy donors. Worth noting for this clone: As yet, its antigen is unknown.

Study conclusions and caveats: CMV serostatus was the only immune exposure information that was available. According to a later analysis, most TCR beta chains associated with CMV appeared HLA-restricted. Across all donors, roughly uniform sequencing depth was an assumption of the presence/absence analyses.

PCR used 60 Vbeta primers and 13 Jbeta primers. This table comes from immunoSEQ multiplex PCR, and its TCRdb copy is limited to in-frame clones, with some not included. The table records approximately 130,000 clones, 82% of them present only once. The CDR3 spans 14 residues. The V gene lost 7 bases and the J gene lost 0 bases, with 13 bases spanning the gap. From germline, CDR1 is SNHLY and CDR2 FYNNEI. This TCR derives from a boy younger than 18 in good health and CMV-seronegative. V gene TRBV2 combines with J gene TRBJ2-7, with D perhaps TRBD1 (5 bases). The sequencing input was PBMCs. The CDR3 loop is CASNPQVSSYEQYF. The CDR3 DNA sequence: TGTGCCAGCAACCCACAGGTTAGCTCCTACGAGCAGTACTTC.